This T cell receptor beta chain was identified in a study of cytomegalovirus exposure and HLA in healthy donors. Study as a whole: Early released data had around 89 million unique TCRs, all coming from HLA-typed donors.

Broader study findings: CMV serostatus was the sole immune exposure data available.

This clone turned up a few times. What it recognizes is unknown. PCR primers comprised 60 Vbeta and 13 Jbeta primers. TCRdb's copy holds only in-frame clones and misses some; the assay was immunoSEQ multiplex PCR. This table has under 150,000 clones, just under 80% appearing once. Germline CDR1 SGHVS, CDR2 FQNEAQ. The CDR3 extends over 14 amino acids. V shed 1 base, J shed 7 bases, and the junction held 1 base outside the gene matches. The chain links TRBV7-8 to TRBJ2-7; 13 nucleotides agree with TRBD2. Sequencing was performed on PBMCs. This receptor was obtained from a male donor in good health and CMV-seronegative. The CDR3, as DNA: TGTGCCAGCAGCTTAGGACTAGCGGGGGGAGAGCAGTACTTC. Translating it yields CASSLGLAGGEQYF.